The clone carrying this T cell receptor (beta chain) was counted many times. Its target is unknown. TCR alpha and TCR beta cDNA libraries carrying sample barcodes and UMIs were produced by 5'RACE using constant-segment primers. TCRdb re-analysed the 5' RACE reads in MiXCR, keeping a single row per CDR3 protein. Of hundreds of thousands of distinct CDR3 sequences listed, roughly 20% are singletons. Trimming cost V 1 base and J 0 bases, with 19 bases left between them. The CDR3 runs to 20 residues. Germline V gene data show CDR1 as MNHEY and CDR2 as SVGAGI. This entry comes from a study of T-cell memory formation after mild COVID-19. Across the study: Clustering of TCRs was largely donor specific. Findings and limits, study-wide: The study found balanced CD4/CD8 in clones contracting day 15 to 85 and a CD4+ lean in later expanders. Confirmation of SARS-CoV-2 specificity was lacking for second-wave clones peaking day 37.

The chain recombines TRBV6-5 with TRBJ2-6; perhaps TRBD2 as D (7 bases). The material sequenced was PBMCs or a T cell subset sorted from them (not recorded which). This sequence was found in an adult woman who had mild COVID-19 (a few samples of this study predate the infection). Cell type and time point are not known. CDR3 region: CASSYWEGGPRVSGANVLTF. DNA for the CDR3: TGTGCCAGCAGTTACTGGGAGGGGGGCCCTCGGGTCTCTGGGGCCAACGTCCTGACTTTC.